One sample yielded the 11 T cell receptor beta chains listed below, sequenced in a study of T cells after yellow fever vaccination. MiXCR, applied by TCRdb to the 5' RACE reads, yields one record per CDR3 protein. This table holds about 260,000 distinct CDR3 sequences, about 3.5% found once. The sample in question was PBMCs, obtained 15 days after the yellow fever booster vaccination. These receptors originate from a man between 18 and 29 years old who received the YFV17D yellow fever vaccine.

This clonotype was detected ten times or more. V usage is TRBV7-9 and J usage is TRBJ1-6; the D gene is possibly TRBD1 (5 bases). Trimming pared 3 bases from V and 5 bases from J, leaving 8 bases between. Per the germline V gene, CDR1 is SEHNR and CDR2 is FQNEAQ (reference sequence). The CDR3 is 14 residues long. CDR3 coding DNA: TGTGCCAGCAGCTTTGGGGCAGATAATTCACCCCTCCACTTT. It translates to CASSFGADNSPLHF. Filled out from reference TRBV7-9 and TRBJ1-6, the complete variable domain reads DTGVSQNPRHKITKRGQNVTFRCDPISEHNRLYWYRQTLGQGPEFLTYFQNEAQLEKSRLLSDRFSAERPKGSFSTLEIQRTEQGDSAMYLCASSFGADNSPLHFGNGTRLTVT.

This clonotype was counted ten times or more. The rearrangement links TRBV12-3 or TRBV12-4 to TRBJ1-2; D is uncertain. The CDR3 loop spans 12 amino acids. The V gene lost 8 bases and the J gene lost 0 bases, with 7 bases spanning the gap. CDR3 region: CASGGPNYGYTF. CDR3 bases: TGTGCCAGCGGTGGGCCTAACTATGGCTACACCTTC.

On this clonotype itself: This may come from a read error, since a much larger clone is one base off. In DNA, the CDR3 is TGTGCCAGCAGGCTCTACGAGGGAGGCTTTGGCTACACCTTC. Residues: CASRLYEGGFGYTF. The gene calls are TRBV3-1 and TRBJ1-2, with D unresolved. The length of the CDR3 is 14 residues. Between the trimmed V and J ends, which lost 6 bases and 7 bases, there was a span of 18 bases. Per germline, CDR1 LGHDT and CDR2 YNNKEL (reference sequence). The full variable domain, its missing parts supplied by reference TRBV3-1 and TRBJ1-2, is DTAVSQTPKYLVTQMGNDKSIKCEQNLGHDTMYWYKQDSKKFLKIMFSYNNKELIINETVPNRFSPKSPDKAHLNLHINSLELGDSAVYFCASRLYEGGFGYTFGSGTRLTVV.

This clonotype was seen many times. The V gene is TRBV12-3 or TRBV12-4, the J gene TRBJ2-7; D is perhaps TRBD1 or TRBD2 (5 bases each). This CDR3 has 14 amino acids. V lost 3 bases to trimming and J lost 1 base, with 10 bases between them. CDR3 DNA sequence: TGTGCCAGCAGTTTCCGTTGGGGGTCCTACGAGCAGTACTTC. Its translation: CASSFRWGSYEQYF.

This clonotype was picked up many times. The V and J genes are TRBV18 and TRBJ2-7; D not certain. This CDR3 is 14 amino acids long. V was cut by 2 bases and J by 1 base, with 9 bases left in between. Germline V gene lookup returns CDR1 KGHSH and CDR2 LQKENI. The CDR3 region is CASSPSGRSYEQYV. CDR3 coding DNA: TGTGCCAGCTCACCATCGGGCAGGTCCTACGAGCAGTACGTC.

This clonotype was picked up many times. The chain combines TRBV5-1 with TRBJ2-7, with TRBD2 matching over 7 bases. Germline V gene data show CDR1 as SGHRS and CDR2 as YFSETQ. The J segment lost 3 bases and the V segment lost 4 bases, leaving 10 bases of the junction unmatched. The CDR3 loop spans 15 amino acids. The CDR3, as DNA: TGCGCCAGCAGCGAGGCGGGGGTGGACGTCTACGAGCAGTACTTC. The encoded protein is CASSEAGVDVYEQYF.

This clonotype was found many times. The rearrangement uses TRBV19 and TRBJ2-3, with TRBD2 matching over 10 bases. Germline lookup yields CDR1 LNHDA and CDR2 SQIVND (reference sequence). The CDR3 sequence is 15 residues long. The junction had 4 bases not matched to a gene; V was cut back by 2 bases and J by 5 bases. The CDR3 region has the DNA TGTGCCAGTAGTATACTAGCGGGGGTGGAAGATACGCAGTATTTT. This sequence encodes CASSILAGVEDTQYF.

In its sample, this clonotype was seen many times. The chain carries TRBV20-1 and TRBJ2-3; TRBD1 agrees at 11 bases. V shed 3 bases and J 6 bases; nucleotides not matched to a gene: 11. The germline CDR1 and CDR2 sequences are DFQATT and SNEGSKA (reference sequence). This CDR3 comprises 16 residues. CDR3: CSARDPGQGAGDTQYF. CDR3 in DNA: TGCAGTGCTAGGGACCCCGGACAGGGGGCAGGGGATACGCAGTATTTT.

Ten or more counts support this clonotype. This rearrangement joins TRBV4-1 to TRBJ2-3, with unresolved D. CDR3 size: 17 residues. In germline, CDR1 is MGHRA, CDR2 YSYEKL. Trimming took 3 bases from V and 1 from J, leaving 17 bases between them. CDR3 loop: CASSHKGRALGTDTQYF. The CDR3 nucleotides read TGCGCCAGCAGCCACAAGGGTAGGGCGCTTGGCACAGATACGCAGTATTTT.

This clonotype appeared many times. This CDR3 is CASSPTSGGISYEQYF. For the CDR3, the DNA is TGTGCCAGCTCACCGACTAGCGGGGGTATCTCCTACGAGCAGTACTTC. V and J are TRBV18 and TRBJ2-7; 12 positions match TRBD2. The CDR3 covers 16 residues. Germline CDR1 reads KGHSH; CDR2 reads LQKENI. V was pared by 3 bases and J by 0 bases, with 3 bases of the junction left unmatched.

At least ten counts were recorded for this clonotype. The CDR3 spells CSVEMDTGELFF. The CDR3 DNA follows: TGCAGCGTTGAAATGGACACCGGGGAGCTGTTTTTT. The V gene is TRBV29-1, the J gene TRBJ2-2; the D is unclear. Germline CDR1 is SQVTM and CDR2 is ANQGSEA. The CDR3 covers 12 residues. The ends were cut back, 2 bases at V and 3 bases at J, with 4 bases in the middle.